Shown below are 8 T cell receptor beta chains from a single sample sequenced in a study of T cell repertoires in cytomegalovirus infection. TCRdb fed the reads into MiXCR, producing one record per CDR3 protein. The sample lists 300,000 to 450,000 distinct CDR3 sequences, 15% to 20% seen once, with 8.7% in the top ten. Material for sequencing was PBMCs. These TCRs come from a human donor in good health (CMV status not recorded). Some clones in this sample may be carry-over from other donors' samples.

This chain uses TRBV20-1 with TRBJ1-1; TRBD1 might be the D (6 bases). This CDR3 has 12 residues. V shed 4 bases and J shed 1 base, with 7 bases lying between them. Per germline, CDR1 DFQATT and CDR2 SNEGSKA (reference sequence). The CDR3 region has the DNA TGCAGTGCTAAGACAGGGAACACTGAAGCTTTCTTT. It encodes CSAKTGNTEAFF.

This clonotype was counted ten times or more. This chain uses TRBV11-3 with TRBJ2-5, with D possibly being TRBD2 (5 bases). This CDR3 contains 11 residues. Germline assignment: CDR1 SGHNT and CDR2 YENEEA. V shed 5 bases and J shed 7 bases, with 8 bases lying between them. CDR3 in DNA: TGTGCCAGCAGCCCCGGAGGGACCCAGTACTTC. Translation gives CASSPGGTQYF.

This clonotype was counted only a few times. This chain links TRBV10-3 with TRBJ2-7; D gene uncertain. The CDR3 has 11 amino acids. CDR1 is ENHRY and CDR2 is SYGVKD in the germline V gene. Trimming removed 4 bases at V and 3 bases at J, with 4 bases between. CDR3 sequence reads: CAISGNYEQYF. CDR3 DNA: TGTGCCATCAGTGGAAACTACGAGCAGTACTTC.

The J gene is TRBJ2-7, the V gene TRBV11-2; 9 bases fit TRBD2. Trimming took 3 bases from V and 1 from J; bases not matched to a gene: 4. The CDR3 consists of 15 residues. The germline V gene encodes CDR1 SGHAT and CDR2 FQNNGV. In DNA, the CDR3 is TGTGCCAGCAGCTTGACGACTAGCGGATCCTACGAGCAGTACTTC. Protein product: CASSLTTSGSYEQYF.

This clonotype was counted between two and nine times. CDR3 in DNA: TGTGCCAGCAAGTCGACAATCTCCTATAATTCACCCCTCCACTTT. Its protein product is CASKSTISYNSPLHF. The rearrangement uses TRBV6-6 and TRBJ1-6; D gene ambiguous. The CDR3 has 15 amino acids. From germline, CDR1 is MNHNY and CDR2 SVGAGI (reference sequence). Trimming took off 7 bases at V and 0 bases at J, with 10 bases between the two ends.

This clonotype was seen a handful of times. V is TRBV12-3 or TRBV12-4 and J is TRBJ1-3, with D possibly matching TRBD1 (6 bases). The CDR3 consists of 17 residues. The germline V and J ends were trimmed by 3 bases and 0 bases, with 15 bases remaining between them. In DNA, the CDR3 is TGTGCCAGCAGTTTCGGGGACACACAGATCTCTGGAAACACCATATATTTT. Encoded protein: CASSFGDTQISGNTIYF.

This rearrangement joins TRBV18 to TRBJ1-2; D may be TRBD1 (6 bases). V gave up 2 bases and J gave up 4 bases, with 14 bases separating them. This CDR3 spans 15 amino acids. Germline V gene sequence: CDR1 KGHSH, CDR2 LQKENI. Here the CDR3 reads CASSPSRTESYGYTF. CDR3 sequence (DNA): TGTGCCAGCTCACCATCTAGGACAGAGAGCTATGGCTACACCTTC.

The rearrangement links TRBV20-1 to TRBJ2-7, with D perhaps TRBD1 (6 bases). Germline V CDR1 and CDR2: DFQATT, SNEGSKA (reference sequence). The CDR3 is 13 residues long. V dropped 3 bases and J dropped 5 bases, with 14 bases sitting between them. CDR3 DNA sequence: TGCAGTGCTAGGCTACAGGGTAACAACGAGCAGTACTTC. This gives the protein CSARLQGNNEQYF.